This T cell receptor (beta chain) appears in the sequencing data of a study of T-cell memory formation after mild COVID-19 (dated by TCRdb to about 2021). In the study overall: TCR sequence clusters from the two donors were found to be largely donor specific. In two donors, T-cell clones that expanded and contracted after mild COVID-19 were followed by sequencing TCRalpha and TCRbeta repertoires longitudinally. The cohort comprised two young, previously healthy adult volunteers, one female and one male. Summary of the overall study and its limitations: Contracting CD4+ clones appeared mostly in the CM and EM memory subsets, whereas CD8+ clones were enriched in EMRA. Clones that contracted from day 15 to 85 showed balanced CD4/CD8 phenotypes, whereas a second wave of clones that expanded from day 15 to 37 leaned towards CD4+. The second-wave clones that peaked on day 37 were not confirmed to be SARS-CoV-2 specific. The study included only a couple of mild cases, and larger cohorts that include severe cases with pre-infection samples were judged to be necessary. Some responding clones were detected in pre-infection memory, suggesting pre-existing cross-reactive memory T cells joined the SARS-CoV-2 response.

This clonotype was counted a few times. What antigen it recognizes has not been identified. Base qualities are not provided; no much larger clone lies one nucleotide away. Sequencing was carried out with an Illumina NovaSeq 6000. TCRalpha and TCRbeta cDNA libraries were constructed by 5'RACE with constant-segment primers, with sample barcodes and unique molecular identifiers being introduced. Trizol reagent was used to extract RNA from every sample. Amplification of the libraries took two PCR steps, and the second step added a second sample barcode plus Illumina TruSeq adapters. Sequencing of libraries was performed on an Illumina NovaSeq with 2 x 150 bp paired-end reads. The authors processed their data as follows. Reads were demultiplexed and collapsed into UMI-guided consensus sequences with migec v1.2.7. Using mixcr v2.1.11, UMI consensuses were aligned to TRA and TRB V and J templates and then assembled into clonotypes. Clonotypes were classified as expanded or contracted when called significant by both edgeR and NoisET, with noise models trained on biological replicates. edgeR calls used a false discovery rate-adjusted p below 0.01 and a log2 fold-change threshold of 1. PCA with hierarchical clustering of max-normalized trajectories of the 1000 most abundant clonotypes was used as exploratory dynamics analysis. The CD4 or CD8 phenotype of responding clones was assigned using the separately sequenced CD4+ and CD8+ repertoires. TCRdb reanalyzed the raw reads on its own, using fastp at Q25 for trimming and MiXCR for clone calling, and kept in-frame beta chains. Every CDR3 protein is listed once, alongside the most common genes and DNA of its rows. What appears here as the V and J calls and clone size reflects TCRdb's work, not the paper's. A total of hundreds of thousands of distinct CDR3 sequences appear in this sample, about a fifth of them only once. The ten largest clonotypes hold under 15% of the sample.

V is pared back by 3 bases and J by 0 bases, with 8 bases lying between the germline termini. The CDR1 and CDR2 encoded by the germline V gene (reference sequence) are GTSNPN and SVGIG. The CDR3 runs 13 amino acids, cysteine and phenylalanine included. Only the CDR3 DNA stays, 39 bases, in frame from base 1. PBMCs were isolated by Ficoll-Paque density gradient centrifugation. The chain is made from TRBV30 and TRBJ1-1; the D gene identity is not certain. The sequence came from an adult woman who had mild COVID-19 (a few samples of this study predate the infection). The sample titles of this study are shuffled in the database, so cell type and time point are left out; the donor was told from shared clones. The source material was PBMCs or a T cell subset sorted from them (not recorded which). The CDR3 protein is CAWRRQLNTEAFF. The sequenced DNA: TGTGCCTGGAGACGTCAGCTGAACACTGAAGCTTTCTTT. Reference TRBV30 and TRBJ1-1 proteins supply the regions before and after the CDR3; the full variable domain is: SQTIHQWPATLVQPVGSPLSLECTVEGTSNPNLYWYRQAAGRGLQLLFYSVGIGQISSEVPQNLSASRPQDRQFILSSKKLLLSDSGFYLCAWRRQLNTEAFFGQGTRLTVV.